The present T cell receptor (beta chain) was sequenced within a study of T-cell memory formation after mild COVID-19. With regard to this clonotype: Its antigen remains unknown.

The CDR3 covers 17 residues. The germline V gene encodes CDR1 MNHEY and CDR2 SVGAGI. V was pared by 0 bases and J by 8 bases, with 11 bases of the junction left unmatched. TCRdb recomputed calls from the 5' RACE reads with MiXCR, one row per CDR3 protein. The sample lists about half a million distinct CDR3 sequences, around a sixth occurring once. Study conclusions and caveats: There were some responding clones in pre-infection memory, which suggested that cross-reactive memory had joined. The study found contracting CD4+ clones mainly in CM and EM and contracting CD8+ clones in EMRA.

The sequenced sample was PBMCs or a T cell subset sorted from them (not recorded which). This chain uses TRBV6-5 with TRBJ2-1; TRBD1 matches 9 bases. This TCR came from an adult woman who had mild COVID-19 (a few samples of this study predate the infection). Cell type and time point are not known. CDR3 in amino acids: CASSYSGTGTRGDEQFF. As DNA, the CDR3 is TGTGCCAGCAGTTACTCCGGGACAGGGACCCGCGGGGATGAGCAGTTCTTC.